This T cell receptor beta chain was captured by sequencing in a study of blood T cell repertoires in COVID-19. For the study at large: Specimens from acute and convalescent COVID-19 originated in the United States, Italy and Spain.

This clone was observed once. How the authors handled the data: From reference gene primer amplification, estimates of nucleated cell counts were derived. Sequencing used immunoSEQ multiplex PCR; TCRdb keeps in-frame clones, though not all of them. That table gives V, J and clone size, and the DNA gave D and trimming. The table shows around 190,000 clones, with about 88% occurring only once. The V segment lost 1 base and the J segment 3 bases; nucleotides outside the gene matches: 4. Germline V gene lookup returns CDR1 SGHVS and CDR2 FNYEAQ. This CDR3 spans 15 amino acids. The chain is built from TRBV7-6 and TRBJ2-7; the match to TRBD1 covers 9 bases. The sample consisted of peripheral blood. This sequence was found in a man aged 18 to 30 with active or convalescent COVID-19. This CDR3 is CASSLGGQGFYEQYF. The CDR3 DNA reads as TGTGCCAGCAGCTTAGGGGGACAGGGATTCTACGAGCAGTACTTC.